Sequencing of this T cell receptor beta chain was carried out in a study of graft-versus-host responses after intestinal transplantation. With regard to this clone: Its matching antigen is unknown.

The data were produced by immunoSEQ multiplex PCR, yet TCRdb's version contains in-frame clones alone and is incomplete. The sample shows about 90,000 clones, approximately 94% of them seen only once. Here the sequenced sample was unstimulated CD4+ T cells sorted from spleen or lymph node cells, taken before transplant. The clonotype was recovered from a human donor who was the organ donor for an intestinal transplant.

CDR3 in amino acids: CASSRQDNYEQYF. DNA of the CDR3: TGCGCCAGCAGCCGACAGGACAACTACGAGCAGTACTTC. The chain is built from TRBV5-1 and TRBJ2-7, with a tentative D call TRBD1 (6 bases). The CDR3 spans 13 residues. V gave up 4 bases and J gave up 3 bases, with 11 bases separating them. Germline lookup yields CDR1 SGHRS and CDR2 YFSETQ.